This T cell receptor beta chain stems from a study of blood T cell repertoires in COVID-19 (dated by TCRdb to 2018 to 2020). With respect to the entire study: Samples covering the acute and convalescent phases of COVID-19 were provided by collaborators in the United States, Italy and Spain. The material from the prospective study consisted of cDNA or gDNA derived from T cells, B-cell-depleted T cells, or PBMCs. The dataset comprised deeply sampled blood TCRbeta repertoires from subjects exposed to, actively infected with, or recovered from COVID-19. The repertoires were released in a freely available public database meant as a resource for research on the immune response to SARS-CoV-2. The samples were drawn from the first 160 participants of the ongoing ImmuneRACE study and from over 950 subjects provided by 6 global collaborators. The sample metadata nearly always contained a de-identified subject ID, COVID-19 status, age in years and sex. Where available, HLA class I and class II types were taken from metadata supplied by the sample provider and were not determined by assay-based typing. Findings and caveats that apply to the study as a whole: The quantity of clinical and demographic metadata differed by source and by participant and was supplied without curation.

TCRbeta CDR3 regions were amplified from genomic DNA by means of the immunoSEQ Assay, a bias-controlled multiplex PCR. The study's processing was this. Nucleated cell counts per sample were estimated from amplification of reference gene primers within the assay. Sequence reads were collapsed and filtered to measure the absolute abundance of every unique TCRbeta CDR3 rearrangement. For each sample, productive Simpson clonality was calculated as the square root of Simpson's diversity index across productive rearrangements. TCRdb obtained this table from immuneACCESS and retained in-frame rearrangements with V and J assigned. These tables miss some clones; where compared with another copy, unresolved V genes account for less than half of the shortfall, and the remainder is unexplained. That table gives V, J and clone size, and the DNA gave D and trimming. The table for this sample lists 110,000 to 150,000 clones; 70% to 80% of them were counted only once. Of the sample, 4% to 5% falls within the top ten clones.

One collaborating source in Seattle enrolled patients while the patients were actively infected and followed the patients over time throughout the course of disease. The collaborating institutions used their own protocols to collect whole blood in K2EDTA tubes. Collaborator samples were shipped for TCRbeta analysis as frozen whole blood, isolated PBMCs, or DNA extracted from either sample type. V trim: 6 bases; J trim: 5 bases; unmatched bases: 9. CDR1 and CDR2 are read off the germline V gene as SNHLY and FYNNEI. The CDR3 contains 15 residues, cysteine and phenylalanine counted. Of all the DNA, just the CDR3 is kept, 45 bases in frame from base 1. On this clone: Its cognate antigen has yet to be identified. Base qualities were left out, and no much larger clone turns up one base away.

This sequence was found in a woman in her seventies with COVID-19, enrolled during active disease. This chain joins TRBV2 to TRBJ2-5, and 10 junctional nucleotides match TRBD1. The sequencing sample was made of peripheral blood. The DNA sequence follows: TGTGCCAGCAGCCGGGACAGGGGTTTGATGGAGACCCAGTACTTC. Its product reads: CASSRDRGLMETQYF.